A selection of T cell receptor beta chains follows, all from one sample in a study of beta chain features in type 1 diabetes. The method was immunoSEQ multiplex PCR; TCRdb's version includes in-frame clones alone and lacks a portion of them. There are 150,000 or so clones in the sample; 40% to 55% occur only once, and around 0.39% lies in the top ten. Sequenced input: Tregs from blood. These receptors were obtained from a man between 18 and 35 years old in good health. CDR3s include the opening cysteine and the closing phenylalanine or tryptophan. Fields, in order: V gene, CDR3 protein.

>TRBV5-1
CASSFRRGTGDSPLHF
>TRBV7-8
CASSFLQGARVGYGYTF
>TRBV7-2
CASSSRGGREQFF
>TRBV6-1
CASSLTSGETQYF
>TRBV28
CASSFTGRANTEAFF
>TRBV7-2
CASSFWGLAGPTGELFF
>TRBV7-2
CASSGFSGFYEQYF
>TRBV7-2
CASSLLGGASYEQYF
>TRBV9
CASSVEAGGKETQYF
>TRBV29-1
CSVAQGNQPQHF
>TRBV28
CASSLGGADTQYF
>TRBV20-1
CSASGGEQFF
>TRBV7-2
CASSPRSGGARGTEQFF
>TRBV21-1
CASTLTYFTDTQYF
>TRBV29-1
CSVGAGPGANVLTF
>TRBV21-1
CASSKDRQSGGDQPQHF
>TRBV30
CAWSLVRAGEQYF
>TRBV6-1
CASSVLAGGQGAQETQYF
>TRBV9
CASSKSSGANVLTF
>TRBV29-1
CSLRGPRGDTQYF
>TRBV6-5
CASTSLAGGYNEQFF
>TRBV18
CASSPGTSGTLQETQYF
>TRBV7-2
CASSLVGTEAVANVLTF